These 12 T cell receptor beta chains were all obtained from the same sample, sequenced in a study of regulatory T cells in long-lasting Graves disease. Arm-PCR of CDR3 regions with iRepertoire HTBI primers generated TCR beta libraries. TCRdb redid the calling of the multiplex PCR reads with MiXCR, one entry per CDR3 protein. The repertoire holds hundreds of thousands of distinct CDR3 sequences, with about a sixth as singletons. As for time point: newly diagnosed GD, antithyroid drugs for less than 3 months. Extracted PBMC RNA gave rise to the TCR library. These data also featured in a second study, about T cells in Graves' hyperthyroidism and ophthalmopathy.

The material was peripheral blood mononuclear cells (PBMCs), obtained at new diagnosis, from a patient treated with antithyroid drugs. These receptors came from a woman in her twenties or thirties with Graves disease.

The chain links TRBV29-1 to TRBJ2-7, with 14 bases aligning to TRBD2. The CDR3 has 17 residues. Germline lookup yields CDR1 SQVTM and CDR2 ANQGSEA. With 7 bases clipped from V and 2 bases from J, the junction kept 13 bases outside the gene matches. The CDR3 nucleotides read TGCAGCGCCCGGTCGGGACTAGCGGGAGCAACTACCTACGAGCAGTACTTC. Residues: CSARSGLAGATTYEQYF.

This clonotype was recorded at least ten times. The chain couples TRBV6-2 or TRBV6-3 to TRBJ1-1; no clear D gene. The CDR3 is 15 amino acids. Trimming removed 2 bases from V and 1 base from J, with 11 bases in between. Looked up from germline, CDR1 is MNHEY and CDR2 is SVGEGT. CDR3: CASSYRVPPNTEAFF. The CDR3 DNA follows: TGTGCCAGCAGTTACCGTGTACCCCCGAACACTGAAGCTTTCTTT.

This clonotype was observed a handful of times. V gene TRBV5-1 combines with J gene TRBJ2-5, with D perhaps matching TRBD1 (5 bases). The germline gives CDR1 SGHRS, CDR2 YFSETQ. V gave up 3 bases and J gave up 4 bases, with 13 bases separating them. The CDR3 is 14 amino acids. CDR3 loop: CASSSKTAIETQYF. The CDR3 nucleotides read TGCGCCAGCAGCTCCAAGACAGCGATAGAGACCCAGTACTTC.

This clonotype appeared many times. The J gene is TRBJ2-1, the V gene TRBV28, with 8 bases matching TRBD2. CDR1 and CDR2 (germline): MDHEN, SYDVKM. The J segment lost 6 bases and the V segment lost 6 bases, leaving 10 bases of the junction unmatched. This CDR3 region has 15 residues. The CDR3 loop is CASSYPGLVANEQFF. The DNA for the CDR3 is TGTGCCAGCAGCTATCCGGGACTAGTTGCCAATGAGCAGTTCTTC.

At least ten counts were recorded for this clonotype. V usage is TRBV11-2 and J usage is TRBJ2-7; D is uncertain. The CDR3 runs to 15 residues. The germline gives CDR1 SGHAT, CDR2 FQNNGV. Trimming shortened V by 5 bases and J by 0 bases, and 14 bases separated the two germline ends. The CDR3 sequence is CASSQTRSYSYEQYF. The CDR3 DNA sequence: TGTGCCAGCAGCCAAACAAGGTCCTACTCCTACGAGCAGTACTTC.

The V gene is TRBV7-9, the J gene TRBJ1-5; TRBD1 might be the D (5 bases). Per the germline V gene, CDR1 is SEHNR and CDR2 is FQNEAQ (reference sequence). The CDR3 spans 13 residues. Between the trimmed V and J ends, which lost 5 bases and 5 bases, there was a span of 10 bases. The CDR3 DNA reads as TGTGCCAGCAGCCCAATGGGACATCAGCCCCAGCATTTT. It yields the protein CASSPMGHQPQHF. The variable domain in full, with the rest retrieved from reference TRBV7-9 and TRBJ1-5, is DTGVSQNPRHKITKRGQNVTFRCDPISEHNRLYWYRQTLGQGPEFLTYFQNEAQLEKSRLLSDRFSAERPKGSFSTLEIQRTEQGDSAMYLCASSPMGHQPQHFGDGTRLSIL.

J is TRBJ1-4 and V is TRBV20-1; 7 nucleotides line up with TRBD1. The V gene end was trimmed by 6 bases and the J gene end by 6 bases; junction bases not matched to a gene: 7. The CDR3 covers 13 residues. CDR1 DFQATT and CDR2 SNEGSKA come from the germline V gene (reference sequence). The DNA of the CDR3 is TGCAGTGCCGGAGGGGGACAGCATGAAAAACTGTTTTTT. This encodes CSAGGGQHEKLFF.

This clonotype was found a few times. This chain joins TRBV28 and TRBJ2-4; 10 nucleotides match TRBD1. The germline gives CDR1 MDHEN, CDR2 SYDVKM. With 5 bases clipped from V and 11 bases from J, the junction kept 6 bases outside the gene matches. This CDR3 has 13 amino acids. In nucleotides, the CDR3 is TGTGCCAGCAGTGTTAGACAGGGGGCGGTTCAGTACTTC. This translates into CASSVRQGAVQYF. The full variable domain, in which reference TRBV28 and TRBJ2-4 provide the parts outside the CDR3, is DVKVTQSSRYLVKRTGEKVFLECVQDMDHENMFWYRQDPGLGLRLIYFSYDVKMKEKGDIPEGYSVSREKKERFSLILESASTNQTSMYLCASSVRQGAVQYFGAGTRLSVL.

Of note for this clonotype: One end of the junction fails to match germline, which may point to a read error. The V gene is TRBV15, the J gene TRBJ1-3, with D unclear. Germline V lookup: CDR1 LNHNV, CDR2 YYDKDF (reference sequence). The CDR3 extends over 14 amino acids. The CDR3 DNA reads as TGTGCCATCAGCAGAGATAAAGGTGGAAACACCATATATTTT. It encodes CAISRDKGGNTIYF.

Concerning this clonotype: A far bigger clonotype differs at one base, so this is likely a read error. A read error is likely, as this CDR3 ends without the conserved phenylalanine or tryptophan. The rearrangement links TRBV11-2 to TRBJ2-1, with 10 bases lining up with TRBD2. Germline V gene data show CDR1 as SGHAT and CDR2 as FQNNGV. The CDR3 extends over 18 amino acids. V lost 5 bases, J lost 7 bases, and 17 bases stayed unmatched. CDR3 in DNA: TGTGCCAGCAGCCAAGATTACTTAAAGGCTAGCGGGAGTAATGAGCAGTTCTCC. Translated: CASSQDYLKASGSNEQFS.

This clonotype was recorded a few times. The J gene is TRBJ2-1, the V gene TRBV19, with D possibly being TRBD2 (5 bases). The CDR3 is 15 residues long. V lost 10 bases, J lost 1 base, and 17 bases lay in between. Per germline, CDR1 LNHDA and CDR2 SQIVND (reference sequence). The CDR3 loop is CATTGWIGSYNEQFF. CDR3 bases: TGTGCCACAACGGGGTGGATCGGTTCCTACAATGAGCAGTTCTTC.

This clonotype turned up a few times. The V and J genes are TRBV20-1 and TRBJ2-3, with D perhaps matching TRBD1 or TRBD2 (5 bases each). V lost 8 bases and J lost 2, with 11 bases in between. Looked up from germline, CDR1 is DFQATT and CDR2 is SNEGSKA (reference sequence). The CDR3 consists of 12 residues. The DNA of the CDR3 is TGCAGTCAAGGGGACCACACAGATACGCAGTATTTT. It is translated as CSQGDHTDTQYF.